One sample yielded the 23 T cell receptor beta chains listed below, sequenced in a study of OX40 agonist ivuxolimab in advanced cancers. Profiling relied on immunoSEQ multiplex PCR, and the TCRdb table lists in-frame clones only, not all of them. The sample shows 71,000 or so clones, about 85% of them seen only once. Sequenced here: CD4+ or CD8+ T cells sorted from blood, sampled in a trial of the OX40 agonist ivuxolimab. The receptors were sampled from an adult with an advanced solid tumor such as melanoma, head and neck, liver or kidney cancer.

This clone was found a few times. The CDR3 DNA reads TGCGCCAGCAGCTTGGGGGGGATCACTAATGAAAAACTGTTTTTT. Its protein product is CASSLGGITNEKLFF. The chain employs TRBV5-1 and TRBJ1-4; perhaps TRBD1 as D (5 bases). Between the trimmed V and J ends, which lost 0 bases and 2 bases, there was a span of 8 bases. The CDR3 consists of 15 residues. CDR1 SGHRS and CDR2 YFSETQ come from the germline V gene. Based on the CDR3 plus reference TRBV5-1 and TRBJ1-4, the full variable domain is KAGVTQTPRYLIKTRGQQVTLSCSPISGHRSVSWYQQTPGQGLQFLFEYFSETQRNKGNFPGRFSGRQFSNSRSEMNVSTLELGDSALYLCASSLGGITNEKLFFGSGTQLSVL.

The V and J genes are TRBV6-5 and TRBJ2-7, with 13 bases fitting TRBD2. After removal of 5 bases from V and 6 bases from J, the junction contained 4 bases not matched to a gene. Germline CDR1 and CDR2: MNHEY and SVGAGI. This CDR3 is 14 amino acids long. The CDR3 DNA sequence: TGTGCCAGCAGTACACTAGCGGGAGGGTTCGAGCAGTACTTC. Translated: CASSTLAGGFEQYF.

The chain couples TRBV7-8 to TRBJ2-5; D uncertain. Germline CDR1 is SGHVS and CDR2 is FQNEAQ. The length of the CDR3 is 15 residues. Trimming removed 0 bases at V and 4 bases at J, with 12 bases between. CDR3 protein: CASSLAVRIGETQYF. The CDR3 nucleotides are TGTGCCAGCAGCTTAGCCGTCAGAATTGGAGAGACCCAGTACTTC.

The chain is built from TRBV28 and TRBJ2-1, with 10 bases fitting TRBD1. Germline V lookup: CDR1 MDHEN, CDR2 SYDVKM. J gave up 7 bases and V 2 bases, and 8 bases lay outside the gene matches. This CDR3 contains 16 residues. DNA of the CDR3: TGTGCCAGCAGTTTACTTCGGGACAGGGGAGGGAATGAGCAGTTCTTC. Its protein is CASSLLRDRGGNEQFF.

The chain combines TRBV28 with TRBJ2-4; D is undetermined. This CDR3 comprises 15 residues. Trimming removed 5 bases at V and 1 base at J, with 12 bases between. Germline assignment: CDR1 MDHEN and CDR2 SYDVKM. CDR3 bases: TGTGCCAGCAGTCCATATTTAGGGGCCAAAAACATTCAGTACTTC. It is translated as CASSPYLGAKNIQYF.

This chain uses TRBV5-6 with TRBJ2-6, with 11 bases aligning to TRBD2. Germline V gene data show CDR1 as SGHDT and CDR2 as YYEEEE. There are 18 residues in the CDR3. With 4 bases clipped from V and 0 bases from J, the junction kept 6 bases outside the gene matches. The CDR3 nucleotides read TGTGCCAGCAGCGCTCTAGCGGGAGGACTCTCTGGGGCCAACGTCCTGACTTTC. This translates into CASSALAGGLSGANVLTF.

In its sample, this clone was seen many times. This chain joins TRBV19 and TRBJ1-2, with D uncertain. The CDR3 has 14 amino acids. The V and J ends lost 7 bases and 1 base respectively, with 13 bases between them. Germline CDR1 and CDR2: LNHDA and SQIVND (reference sequence). The DNA for the CDR3 is TGTGCCAGTACCGTTAGAGGCGTTAACTATGGCTACACCTTC. Protein product: CASTVRGVNYGYTF.

J is TRBJ2-5 and V is TRBV19; TRBD1 matches at 7 bases. The CDR3 has 14 residues. CDR1 is LNHDA and CDR2 is SQIVND in the germline V gene (reference sequence). V dropped 4 bases and J dropped 2; count of bases not matched to a gene: 4. DNA of the CDR3: TGTGCCAGTAGTAAGACAGGGAATCAAGAGACCCAGTACTTC. Translating it yields CASSKTGNQETQYF.

The chain uses TRBV7-6 and TRBJ1-6; 9 bases map to TRBD1. The CDR3 runs 15 residues. The germline gives CDR1 SGHVS, CDR2 FNYEAQ. The V gene end was trimmed by 5 bases and the J gene end by 11 bases; junction bases not matched to a gene: 10. Here the CDR3 reads CASSPRDRDFAPLHF. Here the CDR3 DNA reads TGTGCCAGCAGCCCCCGGGACAGGGATTTTGCACCCCTCCACTTT.

The rearrangement uses TRBV5-1 and TRBJ2-1, with D perhaps matching TRBD1 or TRBD2 (5 bases each). This CDR3 is built from 15 residues. The V gene's germline CDR1 is SGHRS and CDR2 YFSETQ. V was clipped by 0 bases and J by 0 bases, with 7 bases between them. The CDR3 DNA reads as TGCGCCAGCAGCTTGGGGGACCGCTCCTACAATGAGCAGTTCTTC. Translation gives CASSLGDRSYNEQFF.

V gene TRBV4-2 combines with J gene TRBJ1-1, with 7 bases lining up with TRBD1. V dropped 6 bases and J dropped 0; count of bases not matched to a gene: 10. The CDR3 sequence is 16 residues long. Germline CDR1 and CDR2: LGHNA and YNFKEQ. CDR3 nucleotides: TGTGCCAGCAGTCCTCAACAGGGGAGGGTGAACACTGAAGCTTTCTTT. This gives the protein CASSPQQGRVNTEAFF.

In its sample, this clone was seen a few times. The chain recombines TRBV28 with TRBJ1-5, with D unresolved. V was cut by 6 bases and J by 3 bases, with 12 bases left in between. Germline V gene lookup returns CDR1 MDHEN and CDR2 SYDVKM. CDR3 size: 14 residues. The CDR3, as DNA: TGTGCCAGCAGGAAGTCGATAGACAATCAGCCCCAGCATTTT. Protein product: CASRKSIDNQPQHF.

CDR3 in amino acids: CASIPVSSYNEQFF. The CDR3 DNA sequence: TGTGCCAGCATACCAGTGAGCTCCTACAATGAGCAGTTCTTC. The rearrangement links TRBV9 to TRBJ2-1, with D uncertain. Per germline, CDR1 SGDLS and CDR2 YYNGEE. V lost 6 bases to trimming and J lost 0 bases, with 10 bases between them. CDR3 length: 14 residues. The full variable domain, rest sourced from reference TRBV9 and TRBJ2-1, is DSGVTQTPKHLITATGQRVTLRCSPRSGDLSVYWYQQSLDQGLQFLIQYYNGEERAKGNILERFSAQQFPDLHSELNLSSLELGDSALYFCASIPVSSYNEQFFGPGTRLTVL.

V and J are TRBV27 and TRBJ2-5; D not resolved. Trimming left V 2 bases short and J 5 bases short, with 12 bases between. Germline loops: CDR1 MNHEY, CDR2 SMNVEV (reference sequence). CDR3 length: 14 amino acids. The CDR3 protein is CASSLRVVGETQYF. CDR3 nucleotides: TGTGCCAGCAGTTTAAGGGTCGTTGGGGAGACCCAGTACTTC.

V usage is TRBV7-3 and J usage is TRBJ1-1, with 8 bases lining up with TRBD1. The CDR3 consists of 18 residues. Germline CDR1 is SGHTA and CDR2 is FQGTGA. V lost 1 base, J lost 4 bases, and 14 bases stayed unmatched. The CDR3 DNA reads TGTGCCAGCAGCTTAATTGGGGGTCCAGGGGGCCGGATCACTGAAGCTTTCTTT. Translation gives CASSLIGGPGGRITEAFF.

This rearrangement joins TRBV21-1 to TRBJ1-5; TRBD1 reflects the table's D call only, with no check against the DNA. TRBV21-1 is noted as a pseudogene. The CDR3 is made up of 16 amino acids. The DNA for the CDR3 is TGTGCCAGCACCAATCAGAAAAAACATAGCAATCAGCCCCAGCATTTT. It translates to CASTNQKKHSNQPQHF.

The sample holds a few counts of this clone. J is TRBJ2-5 and V is TRBV19; 11 bases map to TRBD1. The CDR3 length is 14 residues. V shed 6 bases, J shed 5 bases, and the junction held 5 bases outside the gene matches. The germline V gene has CDR1 LNHDA and CDR2 SQIVND (reference sequence). The CDR3 reads CASRDRGRGETQYF. The CDR3 region has the DNA TGTGCCAGTAGGGACAGGGGGCGCGGGGAGACCCAGTACTTC. Supplemented by reference TRBV19 and TRBJ2-5, the full variable domain reads DGGITQSPKYLFRKEGQNVTLSCEQNLNHDAMYWYRQDPGQGLRLIYYSQIVNDFQKGDIAEGYSVSREKKESFPLTVTSAQKNPTAFYLCASRDRGRGETQYFGPGTRLLVL.

The V gene is TRBV5-1, the J gene TRBJ2-7, with 8 bases that match TRBD1. CDR3 length: 15 residues. Trimming cost V 4 bases and J 2 bases; bases outside gene matches: 8. Germline V gene sequence: CDR1 SGHRS, CDR2 YFSETQ. The CDR3 spells CASSAGQGRTYEQYF. As DNA, the CDR3 is TGCGCCAGCAGCGCCGGACAGGGAAGGACCTACGAGCAGTACTTC.

This rearrangement joins TRBV7-3 to TRBJ2-3; unclear D gene. V lost 5 bases to trimming and J lost 4 bases, with 13 bases between them. Germline V CDR1 and CDR2: SGHTA, FQGTGA. This CDR3 has 14 residues. CDR3 residues: CASSANIRPDTQYF. Written as DNA, the CDR3 is TGTGCCAGCAGCGCGAATATAAGGCCAGATACGCAGTATTTT.

This sequence joins TRBV5-1 and TRBJ1-6; 7 positions agree with TRBD1. The V gene end was trimmed by 4 bases and the J gene end by 6 bases; junction bases not matched to a gene: 7. Germline V CDR1 and CDR2: SGHRS, YFSETQ. CDR3 length: 15 amino acids. CDR3 nucleotides: TGCGCCAGCAGCCCGCGGGACAGCGGTAATTCACCCCTCCACTTT. Translated: CASSPRDSGNSPLHF.

This chain joins TRBV7-9 and TRBJ1-5; D is possibly TRBD1 (5 bases). The germline gives CDR1 SEHNR, CDR2 FQNEAQ (reference sequence). CDR3 length equals 14 residues. V lost 10 bases and J lost 4, with 17 bases in between. The CDR3 sequence: CATGPISGNQPQHF. CDR3 bases: TGTGCCACGGGACCAATAAGTGGTAATCAGCCCCAGCATTTT.

The genes are TRBV5-8 and TRBJ2-7, with D hard to call. Between the trimmed V and J ends, which lost 0 bases and 3 bases, there was a span of 13 bases. Germline V gene data show CDR1 as SGHTS and CDR2 as YDEGEE. The length of the CDR3 is 15 residues. For the CDR3, the DNA is TGTGCCAGCAGCTTGGTAGGTGGCAACCACTACGAGCAGTACTTC. Its protein product is CASSLVGGNHYEQYF. Full variable domain (remainder filled in from reference TRBV5-8 and TRBJ2-7): EAGVTQSPTHLIKTRGQQATLRCSPISGHTSVYWYQQALGLGLQFLLWYDEGEERNRGNFPPRFSGRQFPNYSSELNVNALELEDSALYLCASSLVGGNHYEQYFGPGTRLTVT.

This clone occurred once. The CDR3 coding sequence is TGTGCCAGCAGCCGTGGACACCTTAATGAAAAACTGTTTTTT. This codes for CASSRGHLNEKLFF. The chain joins TRBV5-8 to TRBJ1-4; D may be TRBD1 (5 bases). This CDR3 is built from 14 residues. V was cut by 4 bases and J by 4 bases, with 11 bases left in between. The germline V gene has CDR1 SGHTS and CDR2 YDEGEE.